Shown below are 24 T cell receptor beta chains from a single sample sequenced in a study of blood T cell repertoires in COVID-19. Libraries were prepared by immunoSEQ multiplex PCR; TCRdb keeps only in-frame clonotypes and omits some of them. The sample yields about 40,000 clones, roughly 80% seen once. Source material: peripheral blood. Source of these receptors: an older woman with acute or convalescent COVID-19.

The V and J genes are TRBV27 and TRBJ2-6, with no clear D. Per germline, CDR1 MNHEY and CDR2 SMNVEV (reference sequence). V lost 2 bases to trimming and J lost 0 bases, with 17 bases between them. CDR3 length equals 19 residues. CDR3 sequence: CASSLLLPSTGSGANVLTF. CDR3 sequence (DNA): TGTGCCAGCAGTTTACTCCTTCCCTCAACGGGCTCTGGGGCCAACGTCCTGACTTTC.

With respect to this clone: One junction end does not reproduce the germline sequence, and a read error may be involved. Other DNA sequences in the same sample also yield this CDR3. V is TRBV27 and J is TRBJ2-7, with 10 bases identical to TRBD2. CDR3 length: 15 residues. Germline CDR1 reads MNHEY; CDR2 reads SMNVEV (reference sequence). This chain's CDR3 is CASSAFSSGSAEQYF. The CDR3 coding sequence is TGTGCCAGCAGCGCCTTTTCTAGCGGGAGTGCCGAGCAGTATTTC.

V is TRBV5-4 and J is TRBJ1-3, with 7 bases identical to TRBD1. Germline V CDR1 and CDR2: SGHNT, YYREEE (reference sequence). This CDR3 region has 17 residues. V lost 4 bases and J lost 4; bases outside the gene matches: 14. CDR3 nucleotides: TGTGCCAGCAGCGTATTGTCCGGGACAGTGTCCGGAAACACCATATATTTT. This translates into CASSVLSGTVSGNTIYF.

CDR3 in amino acids: CASSIYRGGNQPQHF. The DNA for the CDR3 is TGTGCCAGTAGTATTTACAGGGGTGGCAATCAGCCCCAGCATTTT. The chain recombines TRBV19 with TRBJ1-5; 7 nucleotides agree with TRBD1. V lost 3 bases and J lost 2; bases outside the gene matches: 4. CDR3 length equals 15 residues. Germline CDR1 LNHDA, CDR2 SQIVND (reference sequence).

The sample holds one count of this clone. The chain employs TRBV10-3 and TRBJ1-2; no definite D call. V lost 5 bases, J lost 0 bases, and 13 bases lay in between. The CDR3 has 15 residues. Germline loops: CDR1 ENHRY, CDR2 SYGVKD. In DNA, the CDR3 is TGTGCCATCAGTTCCTCCCACGGGACTAACTATGGCTACACCTTC. Translating gives CAISSSHGTNYGYTF.

The chain has TRBV6-5 and TRBJ2-2; the D is unclear. Germline CDR1 and CDR2: MNHEY and SVGAGI. The V and J ends lost 2 bases and 7 bases respectively, with 8 bases between them. This CDR3 contains 13 residues. CDR3: CASSYGLYGELFF. CDR3 DNA sequence: TGTGCCAGCAGTTACGGGCTTTACGGGGAGCTGTTTTTT.

This clone was counted between two and nine times. The chain is built from TRBV2 and TRBJ1-1, with D possibly matching TRBD1 (6 bases). CDR1 is SNHLY, CDR2 FYNNEI, per germline. With 6 bases removed from V and 5 bases from J, the gap between germline ends came to 16 bases. The CDR3 spans 14 residues. The CDR3 bases are TGTGCCAGCAGCCGGGACACGGATGGGACTGAAGCTTTCTTT. Amino acids: CASSRDTDGTEAFF.

J is TRBJ1-2 and V is TRBV27, with D maybe TRBD1 (6 bases). Per germline, CDR1 MNHEY and CDR2 SMNVEV (reference sequence). V was clipped by 5 bases and J by 5 bases, with 18 bases between them. The CDR3 spans 15 residues. Here the CDR3 reads CASSPNQGHHYGYTF. The CDR3 DNA reads TGTGCCAGCAGTCCAAACCAGGGACACCATTATGGCTACACCTTC.

The rearrangement links TRBV28 to TRBJ1-1, with D possibly being TRBD1 (6 bases). V lost 6 bases to trimming and J lost 3 bases, with 20 bases between them. CDR1 and CDR2 from the germline V gene are MDHEN and SYDVKM. The CDR3 totals 16 residues. The CDR3 region has the DNA TGTGCCAGCAGGATCCGCCCAAGGGGGACGGACACTGAAGCTTTCTTT. This translates into CASRIRPRGTDTEAFF.

The chain couples TRBV15 to TRBJ2-3, with D unclear. V dropped 4 bases and J dropped 2 bases, with 13 bases sitting between them. Germline values: CDR1 LNHNV, CDR2 YYDKDF (reference sequence). The CDR3 runs 15 residues. CDR3 coding DNA: TGTGCCACCAGCACAGGTTACCCCCCCACAGATACGCAGTATTTT. Protein product: CATSTGYPPTDTQYF.

The chain joins TRBV6-4 to TRBJ1-2; the D gene is possibly TRBD1 (5 bases). The ends were cut back, 2 bases at V and 1 base at J, with 11 bases in the middle. Germline lookup yields CDR1 MRHNA and CDR2 SNTAGT. CDR3 length equals 15 residues. The DNA of the CDR3 is TGTGCCAGCAGTGACCAGGGCCCGCTTAACTATGGCTACACCTTC. This sequence encodes CASSDQGPLNYGYTF.

The rearrangement uses TRBV2 and TRBJ1-4; 7 nucleotides line up with TRBD1. Trimming cost V 3 bases and J 5 bases; bases outside gene matches: 3. This CDR3 contains 14 residues. CDR1 and CDR2 from the germline V gene are SNHLY and FYNNEI. The CDR3 nucleotides read TGTGCCAGCAGTGACGCAGGGGGAAATGAAAAACTGTTTTTT. Protein product: CASSDAGGNEKLFF.

The chain joins TRBV5-1 to TRBJ2-7; 10 nucleotides match TRBD1. The CDR3 length is 14 residues. J gave up 8 bases and V 5 bases, and 10 bases lay outside the gene matches. From germline, CDR1 is SGHRS and CDR2 YFSETQ. The CDR3 loop is CASSPPGTGEKQYF. CDR3 nucleotides: TGCGCCAGCAGTCCCCCTGGGACAGGGGAAAAGCAGTACTTC.

CDR3 sequence: CSVEMESHSYEQYF. The CDR3 nucleotides are TGCAGCGTTGAGATGGAGTCTCACTCCTACGAGCAGTACTTC. The chain combines TRBV29-1 with TRBJ2-7, with D unresolved. This CDR3 contains 14 residues. V lost 3 bases and J 0 bases, leaving 12 bases between the germline ends. The germline V gene has CDR1 SQVTM and CDR2 ANQGSEA.

This chain joins TRBV18 and TRBJ1-1, with D maybe TRBD1 (5 bases). The CDR3 length is 14 residues. Germline V lookup: CDR1 KGHSH, CDR2 LQKENI. V lost 3 bases to trimming and J lost 3 bases, with 11 bases between them. The CDR3 region is CASSPASGDTEAFF. The CDR3 region has the DNA TGTGCCAGCTCACCTGCCTCGGGGGACACTGAAGCTTTCTTT.

V usage is TRBV24-1 and J usage is TRBJ1-2, with D possibly being TRBD1 (5 bases). The CDR3 runs to 14 residues. V lost 5 bases, J lost 2 bases, and 11 bases lay in between. Germline V gene sequence: CDR1 KGHDR, CDR2 SFDVKD. As DNA, the CDR3 is TGTGCCACCAGTGGGGCAGGGATAAACTATGGCTACACCTTC. Translation: CATSGAGINYGYTF.

As concerns this clone: At one of its ends the junction is not consistent with the germline gene, which may arise from a read error. The genes are TRBV6-1 and TRBJ1-5; a possible D gene is TRBD1 (5 bases). Per germline, CDR1 MNHNS and CDR2 SASEGT. The CDR3 has 14 amino acids. CDR3 DNA sequence: TGTGCCAGCAGTGAAACCCAGGGCAACCAGCCCCAGCATTTT. Translated, it gives CASSETQGNQPQHF.

The V call is TRBV4-2, the J call TRBJ1-6; D uncertain. Germline assignment: CDR1 LGHNA and CDR2 YNFKEQ. V was clipped by 0 bases and J by 3 bases, with 9 bases between them. The CDR3 totals 16 residues. CDR3 sequence reads: CASSQDRGNYNSPLHF. For the CDR3, the DNA is TGTGCCAGCAGCCAAGATCGGGGAAACTATAATTCACCCCTCCACTTT.

The chain combines TRBV5-1 with TRBJ2-1; a weak D match, TRBD2 (5 bases). The V end lost 5 bases, the J end lost 2 bases, and 11 bases lay between the germline ends. CDR3 length equals 14 residues. The germline V gene encodes CDR1 SGHRS and CDR2 YFSETQ. This CDR3 reads CASSTTGTYNEQFF. As DNA, the CDR3 is TGCGCCAGCAGTACAACGGGAACCTACAATGAGCAGTTCTTC.

The V and J genes are TRBV5-1 and TRBJ2-2; 11 nucleotides align to TRBD2. Germline V gives CDR1 SGHRS, CDR2 YFSETQ. The CDR3 has 17 residues. The J segment lost 4 bases and the V segment lost 2 bases, leaving 7 bases of the junction unmatched. In DNA, the CDR3 is TGCGCCAGCAGCTTTACTAGCGGGAGCGGTTCCACCGGGGAGCTGTTTTTT. As protein: CASSFTSGSGSTGELFF.

The V call is TRBV5-1, the J call TRBJ2-3; a weak D match, TRBD1 (6 bases). This CDR3 contains 15 residues. Trimming pared 1 base from V and 4 bases from J, leaving 13 bases between. From germline, CDR1 is SGHRS and CDR2 YFSETQ. As DNA, the CDR3 is TGCGCCAGCAGCTTGAAGCTCAAGGGGGCAGATACGCAGTATTTT. Translated: CASSLKLKGADTQYF. Variable domain in full (rest from reference TRBV5-1 and TRBJ2-3): KAGVTQTPRYLIKTRGQQVTLSCSPISGHRSVSWYQQTPGQGLQFLFEYFSETQRNKGNFPGRFSGRQFSNSRSEMNVSTLELGDSALYLCASSLKLKGADTQYFGPGTRLTVL.

This chain uses TRBV18 with TRBJ1-6, with a weak D call TRBD1 (6 bases). The CDR3 loop spans 15 amino acids. Germline CDR1 KGHSH, CDR2 LQKENI. Between the trimmed V and J ends, which lost 3 bases and 8 bases, there was a span of 14 bases. The CDR3 protein is CASSPSPQGDSPLHF. The DNA for the CDR3 is TGTGCCAGCTCACCCTCCCCACAGGGAGATTCACCCCTCCACTTT.

The chain has TRBV7-8 and TRBJ1-5; D is ambiguous. This CDR3 has 13 amino acids. CDR1 and CDR2 (germline): SGHVS, FQNEAQ. V lost 1 base, J lost 5 bases, and 6 bases lay in between. CDR3 loop: CASSLGRDQPQHF. The CDR3 DNA reads as TGTGCCAGCAGCTTAGGGAGGGATCAGCCCCAGCATTTT. The full variable domain, with the rest looked up from reference TRBV7-8 and TRBJ1-5, is GAGVSQSPRYKVAKRGQDVALRCDPISGHVSLFWYQQALGQGPEFLTYFQNEAQLDKSGLPSDRFFAERPEGSVSTLKIQRTQQEDSAVYLCASSLGRDQPQHFGDGTRLSIL.

This chain joins TRBV28 and TRBJ2-7, with D possibly matching TRBD2 (5 bases). The CDR3 runs 13 residues. The germline V gene encodes CDR1 MDHEN and CDR2 SYDVKM. The V end lost 6 bases, the J end lost 3 bases, and 12 bases lay between the germline ends. The CDR3 region is CASRSGFLYEQYF. In nucleotides, the CDR3 is TGTGCCAGCAGGTCGGGGTTTCTCTACGAGCAGTACTTC.